The 18 T cell receptor beta chains presented below share a single source sample, sequenced in a study of regulatory T cells in long-lasting Graves disease. HTBI primers from iRepertoire and Arm-PCR of CDR3 regions yielded the TCR beta libraries. MiXCR was run by TCRdb on the multiplex PCR reads, yielding one entry per CDR3 protein. The sample consists of about 430,000 distinct CDR3 sequences, roughly a fifth of them appearing once. This sample's time point: persistent/refractory GD, antithyroid drugs over 5 years with positive TRAb. PBMCs were the source of the RNA used for TCR sequencing. The material was peripheral blood mononuclear cells (PBMCs), obtained when the disease was refractory, from a patient treated with antithyroid drugs. These receptors were taken from a female donor with Graves disease.

Many counts were recorded for this clonotype. The gene calls are TRBV27 and TRBJ2-5; D possibly matches TRBD1 or TRBD2 (5 bases each). The CDR3 spans 15 residues. Trimming removed 2 bases at V and 5 bases at J, with 15 bases between. Germline CDR1 MNHEY, CDR2 SMNVEV (reference sequence). Here the CDR3 DNA reads TGTGCCAGCAGTTTAACTGGCAGCTGGGGGGAGACCCAGTACTTC. Its translation: CASSLTGSWGETQYF.

This clonotype turned up a few times. J is TRBJ2-1 and V is TRBV29-1; 9 bases agree with TRBD1. The germline gives CDR1 SQVTM, CDR2 ANQGSEA. With 3 bases clipped from V and 7 bases from J, the junction kept 7 bases outside the gene matches. The CDR3 sequence is 14 residues long. The CDR3 coding sequence is TGCAGCGTTGATCCGGGGGACAGGGAGAATGAGCAGTTCTTC. Protein: CSVDPGDRENEQFF.

This chain joins TRBV7-6 and TRBJ1-1; TRBD1 aligns across 7 bases. Germline-derived CDR1 and CDR2 are SGHVS and FNYEAQ. The CDR3 sequence is 14 residues long. V shed 4 bases and J 6 bases; nucleotides not matched to a gene: 8. DNA of the CDR3: TGTGCCAGCAGCTCCGAAGGGGGCCAGTCTGAAGCTTTCTTT. Its protein product is CASSSEGGQSEAFF.

This clonotype occurred many times. The CDR3 nucleotides read TGTGCCAGCAGTTACTCGATCCCAAACATTCAGTACTTC. It yields the protein CASSYSIPNIQYF. V usage is TRBV6-5 and J usage is TRBJ2-4; D remains ambiguous. The germline V and J ends were trimmed by 0 bases and 6 bases, with 6 bases remaining between them. From germline, CDR1 is MNHEY and CDR2 SVGAGI. The CDR3 extends over 13 amino acids.

Only a few counts were recorded for this clonotype. V usage is TRBV7-9 and J usage is TRBJ2-2; 7 bases agree with TRBD1. V was clipped by 5 bases and J by 8 bases; unmatched bases: 8. Germline CDR1 and CDR2: SEHNR and FQNEAQ (reference sequence). This CDR3 has 14 residues. The CDR3 region is CASSMTGTAGELFF. The CDR3 DNA sequence: TGTGCCAGCAGCATGACCGGGACAGCGGGGGAGCTGTTTTTT.

This clonotype was detected many times. This chain connects TRBV20-1 to TRBJ2-7, with 10 bases that match TRBD2. CDR1 is DFQATT and CDR2 is SNEGSKA in the germline V gene (reference sequence). The CDR3 loop spans 12 amino acids. CDR3 in amino acids: CREAGGPHEQYF. The CDR3 nucleotides are TGCAGAGAAGCGGGAGGGCCTCACGAGCAGTACTTC.

The chain joins TRBV28 to TRBJ2-1, with D possibly TRBD2 on 5 matching bases. CDR3 size: 11 residues. V lost 8 bases to trimming and J lost 9 bases, with 11 bases between them. Germline CDR1 is MDHEN and CDR2 is SYDVKM. CDR3 residues: CASHLGSEQFF. The CDR3 bases are TGTGCCAGCCACTTAGGGAGTGAGCAGTTCTTC. Full variable domain (outside the CDR3, taken from reference TRBV28 and TRBJ2-1): DVKVTQSSRYLVKRTGEKVFLECVQDMDHENMFWYRQDPGLGLRLIYFSYDVKMKEKGDIPEGYSVSREKKERFSLILESASTNQTSMYLCASHLGSEQFFGPGTRLTVL.

This clonotype was found many times. The rearrangement links TRBV28 to TRBJ2-1, with D uncertain. The CDR3 has 10 amino acids. Between the trimmed V and J ends, which lost 10 bases and 5 bases, there was a span of 6 bases. From germline, CDR1 is MDHEN and CDR2 SYDVKM. The CDR3 loop is CATQDNEQFF. The CDR3 region has the DNA TGTGCCACCCAGGACAATGAGCAGTTCTTC.

This clonotype was recorded at least ten times. V usage is TRBV28 and J usage is TRBJ2-4, with D possibly being TRBD1 or TRBD2 (5 bases each). V dropped 2 bases and J dropped 8 bases, with 10 bases sitting between them. The CDR3 is 13 residues long. CDR1 and CDR2 from the germline V gene are MDHEN and SYDVKM. The CDR3 nucleotides read TGTGCCAGCAGTTTAGGCAGGGAGCACATTCAGTACTTC. As protein: CASSLGREHIQYF.

The gene calls are TRBV12-3 or TRBV12-4 and TRBJ1-5; D gene unclear. The CDR3 runs 15 residues. V was trimmed by 4 bases and J by 4 bases, leaving 14 bases between them. The CDR3 loop is CASSYSEAHNQPQHF. CDR3 sequence (DNA): TGTGCCAGCAGTTACTCAGAGGCCCATAATCAGCCCCAGCATTTT.

Many counts were recorded for this clonotype. The rearrangement joins TRBV5-1 to TRBJ2-7, with D perhaps matching TRBD2 (5 bases). Trimming removed 4 bases at V and 0 bases at J, with 20 bases between. The CDR3 extends over 17 amino acids. Looked up from germline, CDR1 is SGHRS and CDR2 is YFSETQ. CDR3 DNA: TGCGCCAGCAGCCAAACCTCAGACTACGCCCGCTCCTACGAGCAGTACTTC. Translated: CASSQTSDYARSYEQYF.

This clonotype was found many times. The chain couples TRBV28 to TRBJ2-7, with 9 bases identical to TRBD2. In germline, CDR1 is MDHEN, CDR2 SYDVKM. The CDR3 totals 14 residues. V dropped 5 bases and J dropped 3; count of bases not matched to a gene: 5. This CDR3 reads CASSVSGRSYEQYF. CDR3 DNA sequence: TGTGCCAGCAGTGTAAGCGGGAGGAGCTACGAGCAGTACTTC. Filled out from reference TRBV28 and TRBJ2-7, the complete variable domain reads DVKVTQSSRYLVKRTGEKVFLECVQDMDHENMFWYRQDPGLGLRLIYFSYDVKMKEKGDIPEGYSVSREKKERFSLILESASTNQTSMYLCASSVSGRSYEQYFGPGTRLTVT.

This clonotype was observed many times. V gene TRBV6-1 combines with J gene TRBJ2-7, with TRBD2 as a possible D gene (6 bases). In germline, CDR1 is MNHNS, CDR2 SASEGT. Trimming removed 6 bases from V and 6 bases from J, with 24 bases in between. The length of the CDR3 is 16 residues. CDR3: CASRGRRGGIGSEQYF. CDR3 DNA: TGTGCCAGCAGGGGTCGTCGGGGCGGGATAGGCTCCGAGCAGTACTTC.

This clonotype was seen at least ten times. V usage is TRBV27 and J usage is TRBJ2-5; maybe TRBD2 (6 bases). CDR1 is MNHEY and CDR2 is SMNVEV in the germline V gene (reference sequence). This CDR3 has 13 amino acids. Trimming took 7 bases from V and 2 from J, leaving 11 bases between them. DNA for the CDR3: TGTGCCAGCACAGATAGCGGACAAGAGACCCAGTACTTC. Its translation: CASTDSGQETQYF.

This clonotype was recorded a few times. This rearrangement joins TRBV27 to TRBJ2-2; 8 positions match TRBD1. J gave up 6 bases and V 6 bases, and 6 bases lay outside the gene matches. The CDR3 runs 14 residues. Germline CDR1 MNHEY, CDR2 SMNVEV (reference sequence). The CDR3 sequence: CASSSGTGSGELFF. The CDR3 DNA is TGTGCCAGCAGCTCCGGGACAGGCTCCGGGGAGCTGTTTTTT.

This clonotype has a count of ten or more. The chain carries TRBV2 and TRBJ2-7, with D uncertain. In germline, CDR1 is SNHLY, CDR2 FYNNEI. V dropped 5 bases and J dropped 5 bases, with 7 bases sitting between them. The CDR3 is 11 amino acids. The CDR3 is CASSRVDEQYF. DNA for the CDR3: TGTGCCAGCAGTCGAGTAGACGAGCAGTACTTC.

This clonotype was detected many times. The chain joins TRBV7-8 to TRBJ1-2; D might be TRBD1 (5 bases). The V end lost 5 bases, the J end lost 8 bases, and 15 bases lay between the germline ends. The CDR3 is 13 amino acids. Germline loops: CDR1 SGHVS, CDR2 FQNEAQ. The CDR3 sequence is CASSESTGPGYTF. CDR3 DNA: TGTGCCAGCAGCGAATCTACAGGTCCGGGCTACACCTTC.

This clonotype was seen many times. The chain combines TRBV27 with TRBJ2-2, with a tentative D call TRBD2 (5 bases). This CDR3 is 15 amino acids long. In germline, CDR1 is MNHEY, CDR2 SMNVEV (reference sequence). Trimming left V 1 base short and J 0 bases short, with 6 bases between. CDR3 sequence reads: CASSLWTSNTGELFF. CDR3 nucleotides: TGTGCCAGCAGTTTATGGACTTCGAACACCGGGGAGCTGTTTTTT.